Below, 27 T cell receptor beta chains from the same sample are listed, as sequenced in a study of early T cells in non-severe SARS-CoV-2 infection. TCRdb re-analysed the 5' RACE reads in MiXCR, keeping a single row per CDR3 protein. The profile shows some 55,000 distinct CDR3 sequences, 10% to 15% of them singletons. Here the sequenced sample was whole blood, taken at baseline. The receptor set was obtained from an adult who was a healthcare worker with PCR-confirmed SARS-CoV-2 infection or an uninfected control (not recorded which).

This clonotype was found a few times. The chain joins TRBV7-2 to TRBJ1-4; D call uncertain. Trimming removed 2 bases at V and 8 bases at J, with 12 bases between. The CDR3 extends over 14 amino acids. Germline loops: CDR1 SGHTA, CDR2 FQGNSA. The CDR3 DNA sequence: TGTGCCAGCAGCTTAACGGCGACTCGAGAAAAACTGTTTTTT. This translates into CASSLTATREKLFF.

V usage is TRBV11-2 and J usage is TRBJ1-3; D gene uncertain. The germline V gene encodes CDR1 SGHAT and CDR2 FQNNGV. V was clipped by 8 bases and J by 0 bases, with 14 bases between them. CDR3 length equals 15 residues. The CDR3 loop is CASRNVRSSGNTIYF. CDR3 bases: TGTGCCAGCCGAAATGTCAGGTCCTCTGGAAACACCATATATTTT.

By proportion, this clonotype is medium-sized. V is TRBV29-1 and J is TRBJ2-3, with D uncertain. CDR1 is SQVTM and CDR2 is ANQGSEA in the germline V gene. The CDR3 has 13 amino acids. Trimming shortened V by 5 bases and J by 5 bases, and 14 bases separated the two germline ends. Here the CDR3 DNA reads TGCAGCGTTCTGAGGTCGTTCCAAGATACGCAGTATTTT. Its protein product is CSVLRSFQDTQYF.

This clonotype was seen a handful of times. The V and J genes are TRBV25-1 and TRBJ1-1, with no clear D. Germline lookup yields CDR1 MGHDK and CDR2 SYGVNS. This CDR3 comprises 12 residues. The V gene lost 4 bases and the J gene lost 3 bases, with 6 bases spanning the gap. DNA for the CDR3: TGTGCCAGCAGTGTAGCGGACACTGAAGCTTTCTTT. This translates into CASSVADTEAFF. Based on the CDR3 plus reference TRBV25-1 and TRBJ1-1, the full variable domain is EADIYQTPRYLVIGTGKKITLECSQTMGHDKMYWYQQDPGMELHLIHYSYGVNSTEKGDLSSESTVSRIRTEHFPLTLESARPSHTSQYLCASSVADTEAFFGQGTRLTVV.

The chain has TRBV28 and TRBJ1-4; D is perhaps TRBD1 (5 bases). CDR3 size: 15 residues. The V gene lost 4 bases and the J gene lost 12 bases, with 21 bases spanning the gap. Looked up from germline, CDR1 is MDHEN and CDR2 is SYDVKM. The CDR3 is CASSSPDPNEGELFF. DNA of the CDR3: TGTGCCAGCAGTTCCCCGGACCCTAATGAAGGGGAACTGTTTTTT.

This clonotype was seen a few times. The chain links TRBV5-1 to TRBJ2-3; D may be TRBD1 (6 bases). Trimming stripped 1 base from V and 2 bases from J, with 8 bases between. The germline CDR1 and CDR2 sequences are SGHRS and YFSETQ. This CDR3 is built from 14 residues. The CDR3 bases are TGCGCCAGCAGCTTGTACAGGGTCACAGATACGCAGTATTTT. Amino acids: CASSLYRVTDTQYF.

The sample holds a few counts of this clonotype. The chain uses TRBV28 and TRBJ2-7; no clear D gene. Germline V gene data show CDR1 as MDHEN and CDR2 as SYDVKM. The CDR3 consists of 13 residues. V shed 6 bases and J shed 2 bases, with 11 bases lying between them. For the CDR3, the DNA is TGTGCCAGCAGACCGGGCCTAACCTACGAGCAGTACTTC. It translates to CASRPGLTYEQYF. Full variable domain (outside the CDR3, taken from reference TRBV28 and TRBJ2-7): DVKVTQSSRYLVKRTGEKVFLECVQDMDHENMFWYRQDPGLGLRLIYFSYDVKMKEKGDIPEGYSVSREKKERFSLILESASTNQTSMYLCASRPGLTYEQYFGPGTRLTVT.

The table lists this clonotype with a few counts. The chain carries TRBV29-1 and TRBJ2-5; either TRBD1 or TRBD2 may supply D (5 bases each). This CDR3 comprises 12 residues. Deletions cut 3 bases from V and 4 bases from J, with 9 bases between. Germline V gene data show CDR1 as SQVTM and CDR2 as ANQGSEA. This CDR3 is CSVERGGETQYF. DNA for the CDR3: TGCAGCGTTGAGAGGGGCGGAGAGACCCAGTACTTC.

This clonotype has ten or more counts. This rearrangement joins TRBV29-1 to TRBJ2-1, with a possible D match to TRBD1 (7 bases). The germline V and J ends were trimmed by 5 bases and 7 bases, with 15 bases remaining between them. This CDR3 is built from 13 residues. Germline values: CDR1 SQVTM, CDR2 ANQGSEA. The CDR3 loop reads CSVLYRGGNEQFF. CDR3 sequence (DNA): TGCAGCGTTTTGTACAGGGGAGGTAATGAGCAGTTCTTC.

This chain uses TRBV20-1 with TRBJ2-1, with TRBD2 matching 11 bases. This CDR3 has 16 residues. Trimming cost V 1 base and J 4 bases; bases outside gene matches: 6. Germline CDR1 and CDR2: DFQATT and SNEGSKA (reference sequence). CDR3 protein: CSARVVGTSGYNEQFF. The CDR3 nucleotides read TGCAGTGCTAGAGTCGTCGGGACTAGCGGTTACAATGAGCAGTTCTTC.

The rearrangement uses TRBV24-1 and TRBJ2-1; D perhaps matches TRBD1 (5 bases). Germline CDR1 reads KGHDR; CDR2 reads SFDVKD. This CDR3 is built from 12 residues. V lost 3 bases, J lost 12 bases, and 11 bases lay in between. CDR3 coding DNA: TGTGCCACCAGTGATCCTGACAGAAGGCAGTTCTTC. Translating it yields CATSDPDRRQFF.

This clonotype was observed a few times. This chain uses TRBV19 with TRBJ1-5; the D is unclear. Between the trimmed V and J ends, which lost 5 bases and 7 bases, there was a span of 15 bases. Germline CDR1 is LNHDA and CDR2 is SQIVND (reference sequence). CDR3 length: 14 amino acids. The CDR3 loop is CASSRQASVQPQHF. CDR3 bases: TGTGCCAGTAGTCGCCAGGCCAGCGTGCAGCCCCAGCATTTT. The full variable domain, with the rest looked up from reference TRBV19 and TRBJ1-5, is DGGITQSPKYLFRKEGQNVTLSCEQNLNHDAMYWYRQDPGQGLRLIYYSQIVNDFQKGDIAEGYSVSREKKESFPLTVTSAQKNPTAFYLCASSRQASVQPQHFGDGTRLSIL.

This clonotype turned up a few times. This chain links TRBV27 with TRBJ2-3; D tentatively reads TRBD1 or TRBD2 (6 bases each). V was cut by 3 bases and J by 4 bases, with 14 bases left in between. This CDR3 is 15 amino acids long. Per germline, CDR1 MNHEY and CDR2 SMNVEV (reference sequence). The CDR3 sequence is CASSFLGGPPDTQYF. DNA for the CDR3: TGTGCCAGCAGTTTTTTAGGGGGGCCCCCAGATACGCAGTATTTT.

The sample holds a few counts of this clonotype. This chain connects TRBV15 to TRBJ1-2; D is ambiguous. Trimming cost V 0 bases and J 9 bases, with 8 bases left between them. CDR3 length: 12 residues. Germline V lookup: CDR1 LNHNV, CDR2 YYDKDF (reference sequence). In DNA form, the CDR3 reads TGTGCCACCAGCAGAGATCAAGAGAGCTACACCTTC. This encodes CATSRDQESYTF. The full variable domain, in which reference TRBV15 and TRBJ1-2 provide the parts outside the CDR3, is DAMVIQNPRYQVTQFGKPVTLSCSQTLNHNVMYWYQQKSSQAPKLLFHYYDKDFNNEADTPDNFQSRRPNTSFCFLDIRSPGLGDTAMYLCATSRDQESYTFGSGTRLTVV.

The CDR3 nucleotides are TGTGCCAGCAGCTTCAGGGGGCGGGGACTAGCGGACAACAATGAGCAGTTCTTC. Translating it yields CASSFRGRGLADNNEQFF. This chain connects TRBV7-2 to TRBJ2-1; the match to TRBD2 covers 11 bases. The CDR3 loop spans 18 amino acids. Germline V gene data show CDR1 as SGHTA and CDR2 as FQGNSA. Losses at the gene ends were 3 bases for V and 5 bases for J; bases not matched to a gene: 12.

This clonotype was detected only a few times. J is TRBJ2-1 and V is TRBV5-1; maybe TRBD2 (5 bases). This CDR3 contains 17 residues. The V end lost 5 bases, the J end lost 5 bases, and 23 bases lay between the germline ends. Germline V lookup: CDR1 SGHRS, CDR2 YFSETQ. The CDR3 sequence is CASRPSPTSFGNNEQFF. In nucleotides, the CDR3 is TGCGCCAGCAGACCGTCCCCAACTAGTTTCGGCAACAATGAGCAGTTCTTC.

This clonotype was seen many times. The chain links TRBV7-2 to TRBJ1-3; D unclear. The germline V gene encodes CDR1 SGHTA and CDR2 FQGNSA. V lost 2 bases and J 0 bases, leaving 8 bases between the germline ends. The CDR3 consists of 15 residues. The CDR3 DNA reads TGTGCCAGCAGCTTATGGCCAGCCTCTGGAAACACCATATATTTT. Translation: CASSLWPASGNTIYF.

This sequence joins TRBV24-1 and TRBJ2-2; the D gene is possibly TRBD2 (6 bases). Germline V CDR1 and CDR2: KGHDR, SFDVKD. V lost 6 bases and J 6 bases, leaving 10 bases between the germline ends. The CDR3 runs to 13 residues. CDR3: CATSWGDAGELFF. CDR3 DNA sequence: TGTGCCACCAGTTGGGGGGATGCCGGGGAGCTGTTTTTT.

This rearrangement joins TRBV6-2 or TRBV6-3 to TRBJ2-1; the match to TRBD2 covers 10 bases. V shed 10 bases, J shed 0 bases, and the junction held 9 bases outside the gene matches. The CDR3 is 16 residues long. The germline V gene has CDR1 MNHEY and CDR2 SVGEGT. The CDR3 region has the DNA TGTGCCAAACCGGGACTAGCGCCCAGCTCCTACAATGAGCAGTTCTTC. Translated: CAKPGLAPSSYNEQFF.

The genes are TRBV6-1 and TRBJ2-2; D is uncertain. This CDR3 region has 12 residues. Germline V gives CDR1 MNHNS, CDR2 SASEGT. The CDR3 DNA reads as TGTGCGAGGATTAAGAACACCGGGGAGCTGTTTTTT. It specifies CARIKNTGELFF.

The CDR3 here is CASSPKPLGEQYF. The CDR3 nucleotides are TGTGCCAGCAGTCCTAAACCCCTAGGCGAGCAGTACTTC. The rearrangement joins TRBV27 to TRBJ2-7; D ambiguous. Germline-derived CDR1 and CDR2 are MNHEY and SMNVEV (reference sequence). Deletions cut 5 bases from V and 6 bases from J, with 14 bases between. This CDR3 spans 13 amino acids.

The CDR3 spells CASSVGGEKLFF. DNA for the CDR3: TGCGCCAGCAGCGTCGGAGGGGAAAAACTGTTTTTT. V and J are TRBV5-1 and TRBJ1-4; D is unresolved. V was trimmed by 4 bases and J by 8 bases, leaving 9 bases between them. Germline lookup yields CDR1 SGHRS and CDR2 YFSETQ. CDR3 length: 12 amino acids.

This clonotype has at least ten counts. This CDR3 reads CASSLALAGVHTQYF. CDR3 DNA sequence: TGTGCCAGCAGCTTAGCGCTAGCGGGAGTTCATACGCAGTATTTT. This chain joins TRBV5-4 and TRBJ2-3; TRBD2 aligns across 10 bases. V lost 2 bases to trimming and J lost 7 bases; unmatched junction nucleotides: 7. Germline values: CDR1 SGHNT, CDR2 YYREEE (reference sequence). The CDR3 is 15 amino acids.

This clonotype was picked up many times. V gene TRBV28 combines with J gene TRBJ2-6, with TRBD1 matching over 8 bases. Trimming at V came to 2 bases and at J to 2 bases, leaving 8 bases not matched to a gene. Germline V gives CDR1 MDHEN, CDR2 SYDVKM. The length of the CDR3 is 18 residues. CDR3 in amino acids: CASSLAQGASAGANVLTF. Here the CDR3 DNA reads TGTGCCAGCAGTTTAGCCCAGGGGGCTAGTGCTGGGGCCAACGTCCTGACTTTC.

The sample holds many counts of this clonotype. As DNA, the CDR3 is TGTGCCAGCAGCGGAATAGCGGGGAGCACAGATACGCAGTATTTT. Amino acids: CASSGIAGSTDTQYF. J is TRBJ2-3 and V is TRBV7-3, with 8 bases identical to TRBD2. This CDR3 comprises 15 residues. Germline V gene sequence: CDR1 SGHTA, CDR2 FQGTGA. V dropped 5 bases and J dropped 0; count of bases not matched to a gene: 4.

This clonotype has a handful of counts. This chain joins TRBV6-2 or TRBV6-3 and TRBJ2-2; D perhaps matches TRBD2 (6 bases). V dropped 6 bases and J dropped 13 bases, with 9 bases sitting between them. This CDR3 has 10 residues. Germline V lookup: CDR1 MNHEY, CDR2 SVGEGT. The CDR3 bases are TGTGCCAGCAGGGAGGGTAGGCTGTTTTTT. Residues: CASREGRLFF.

The rearrangement links TRBV27 to TRBJ1-5; no clear D. Trimming cost V 2 bases and J 2 bases, with 10 bases left between them. This CDR3 spans 15 amino acids. Per germline, CDR1 MNHEY and CDR2 SMNVEV (reference sequence). In nucleotides, the CDR3 is TGTGCCAGCAGTTTACAGGTCTCGGGCAATCAGCCCCAGCATTTT. It specifies CASSLQVSGNQPQHF.